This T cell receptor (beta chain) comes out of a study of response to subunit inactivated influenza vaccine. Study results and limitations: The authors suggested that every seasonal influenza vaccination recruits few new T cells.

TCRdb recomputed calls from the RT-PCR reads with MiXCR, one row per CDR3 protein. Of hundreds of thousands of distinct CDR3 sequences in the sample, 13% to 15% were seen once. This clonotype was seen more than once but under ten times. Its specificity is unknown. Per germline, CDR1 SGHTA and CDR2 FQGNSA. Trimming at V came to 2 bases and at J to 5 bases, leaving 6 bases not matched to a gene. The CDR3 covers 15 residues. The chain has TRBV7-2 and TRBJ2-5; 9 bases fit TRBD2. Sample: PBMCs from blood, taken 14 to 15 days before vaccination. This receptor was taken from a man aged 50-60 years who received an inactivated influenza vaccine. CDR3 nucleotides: TGTGCCAGCAGCTTAAGTAGCGGGGGCTTCGAGACCCAGTACTTC. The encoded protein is CASSLSSGGFETQYF.